This TCR beta chain originates from a study of T cells after yellow fever vaccination. MiXCR was run by TCRdb on the 5' RACE reads, yielding one entry per CDR3 protein. The sample contains around 330,000 distinct CDR3 sequences, approximately 3.8% of which appear only once. V lost 3 bases to trimming and J lost 7 bases, with 14 bases between them. Germline V gene lookup returns CDR1 SGHTA and CDR2 FQGNSA. The CDR3 sequence is 14 residues long. This clonotype came up a few times. This sequence joins TRBV7-2 and TRBJ2-3; D is undetermined. This TCR came from a man between 18 and 29 years old who received the YFV17D yellow fever vaccine. The material sequenced was PBMCs, taken on the day of the yellow fever booster vaccination. The DNA of the CDR3 is TGTGCCAGCAGCTTTTCGTCCCCCACGCATACGCAGTATTTT. Residues: CASSFSSPTHTQYF.